This T cell receptor beta chain comes out of a study of blood T cell repertoires in COVID-19. The overall study: Samples taken during acute and convalescent COVID-19 were collected in the United States, Italy and Spain. T cells, B-cell-depleted T cells, or PBMCs supplied cDNA or gDNA.

The authors' processing: Using reference gene primer amplification, nucleated cell counts were estimated. Profiled with immunoSEQ multiplex PCR; TCRdb holds only in-frame clones, not every one. D and trimming were read from the DNA, whereas the V and J calls and clone size are those reported in that table. The table has over 200,000 clones, approximately 88% seen once. The CDR3 contains 14 residues. Germline CDR1 reads SGHNT; CDR2 reads YYREEE (reference sequence). Between the trimmed V and J ends, which lost 4 bases and 2 bases, there was a span of 12 bases. Sequences were obtained from peripheral blood. This clonotype was obtained from a man aged 35-49 years with acute or convalescent COVID-19. V and J are TRBV5-4 and TRBJ1-2; TRBD1 is a possible D gene (5 bases). CDR3 coding DNA: TGTGCCAGCAGCCCCGGGGGGATCAACTATGGCTACACCTTC. This gives the protein CASSPGGINYGYTF.